This TCR beta chain was identified in a study of OX40 agonist ivuxolimab in advanced cancers. Study in general: Recorded diagnoses for dose-escalation patients were hepatocellular carcinoma, melanoma, renal cell or head and neck cancer.

Samples were taken at baseline and on day 1 of cycles 4 and 7. Germline CDR1 is SGHDT and CDR2 is YYEEEE. V lost 4 bases to trimming and J lost 2 bases, with 10 bases between them. This CDR3 has 15 amino acids. Only in-frame clones appear in the TCRdb table, and some are missing; sequencing was by immunoSEQ multiplex PCR. The table shows around 51,000 clones, with around 73% occurring only once. As for this clone: Antigen specificity is unknown.

Study-level points and caveats: More expanded clones were seen, on average, in CD8+ T cells than in CD4+. The study did not work out the antigen specificity of the expanded peripheral T cells.

The chain links TRBV5-6 to TRBJ2-6; possible D gene TRBD1, 6 bases. The receptor was isolated from an adult with an advanced solid tumor such as melanoma, head and neck, liver or kidney cancer. Material: CD4+ or CD8+ T cells sorted from blood, obtained in a trial of the OX40 agonist ivuxolimab. This CDR3 is CASSRRGTGANVLTF. The CDR3 DNA is TGTGCCAGCAGCCGCAGGGGAACTGGGGCCAACGTCCTGACTTTC. Supplemented by reference TRBV5-6 and TRBJ2-6, the full variable domain reads DAGVTQSPTHLIKTRGQQVTLRCSPKSGHDTVSWYQQALGQGPQFIFQYYEEEERQRGNFPDRFSGHQFPNYSSELNVNALLLGDSALYLCASSRRGTGANVLTFGAGSRLTVL.